This T cell receptor (beta chain) was found in a study of blood T cells in healthy people across ages. With a J-beta primer mix and a sample-barcoded 5' primer, a second PCR ran about 7 to 11 cycles. MiXCR, applied by TCRdb to the 5' RACE reads, yields one record per CDR3 protein. The data hold 650,000 to 950,000 distinct CDR3 sequences, with roughly 44% observed a single time. Study results and limitations: Researchers report that TCR beta diversity correlated strongly with naive T cell percentage. Relative to aged donors, long-lived donors carried more naive CD4+ cells and displayed higher diversity.

Looked up from germline, CDR1 is DFQATT and CDR2 is SNEGSKA (reference sequence). V was pared by 5 bases and J by 4 bases, with 1 base of the junction left unmatched. CDR3 length equals 13 residues. This clonotype has only a few counts. No antigen is known for it. The sequence was obtained from a man in his sixties in good health. The gene calls are TRBV20-1 and TRBJ2-5; 13 bases are a match to TRBD2. Sequenced input: blood. This CDR3 reads CSAGTSGAETQYF. CDR3 in DNA: TGCAGTGCTGGGACTAGCGGGGCAGAGACCCAGTACTTC.